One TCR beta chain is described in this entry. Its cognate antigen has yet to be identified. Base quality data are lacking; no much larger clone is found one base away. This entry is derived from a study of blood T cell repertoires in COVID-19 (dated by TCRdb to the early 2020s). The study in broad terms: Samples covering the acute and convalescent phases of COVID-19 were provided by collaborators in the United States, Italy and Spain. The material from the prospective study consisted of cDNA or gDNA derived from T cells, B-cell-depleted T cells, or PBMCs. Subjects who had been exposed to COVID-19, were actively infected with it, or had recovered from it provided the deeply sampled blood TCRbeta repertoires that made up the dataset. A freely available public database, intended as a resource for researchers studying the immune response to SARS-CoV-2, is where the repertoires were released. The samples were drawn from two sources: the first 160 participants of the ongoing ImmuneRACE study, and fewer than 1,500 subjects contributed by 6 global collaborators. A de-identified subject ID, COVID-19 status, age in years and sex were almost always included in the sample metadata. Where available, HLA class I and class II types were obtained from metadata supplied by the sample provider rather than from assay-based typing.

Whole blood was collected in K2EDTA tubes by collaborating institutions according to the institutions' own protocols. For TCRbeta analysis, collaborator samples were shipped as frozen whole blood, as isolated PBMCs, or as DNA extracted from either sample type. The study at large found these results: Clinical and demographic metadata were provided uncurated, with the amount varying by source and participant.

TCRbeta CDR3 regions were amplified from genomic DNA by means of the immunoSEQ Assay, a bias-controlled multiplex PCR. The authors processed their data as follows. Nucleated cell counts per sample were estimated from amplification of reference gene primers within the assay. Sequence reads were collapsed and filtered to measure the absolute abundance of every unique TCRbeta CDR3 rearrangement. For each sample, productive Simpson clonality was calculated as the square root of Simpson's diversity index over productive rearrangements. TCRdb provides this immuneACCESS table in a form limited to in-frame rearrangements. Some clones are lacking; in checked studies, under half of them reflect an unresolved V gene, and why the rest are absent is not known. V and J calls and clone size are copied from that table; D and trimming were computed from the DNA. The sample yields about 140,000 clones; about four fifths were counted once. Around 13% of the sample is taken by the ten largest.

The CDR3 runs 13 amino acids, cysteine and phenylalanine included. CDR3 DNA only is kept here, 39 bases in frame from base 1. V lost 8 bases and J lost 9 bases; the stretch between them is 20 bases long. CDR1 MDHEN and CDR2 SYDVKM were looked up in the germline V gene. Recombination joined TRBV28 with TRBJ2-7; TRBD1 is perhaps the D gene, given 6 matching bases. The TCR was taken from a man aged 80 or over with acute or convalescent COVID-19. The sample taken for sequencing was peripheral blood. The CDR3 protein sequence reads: CASSQVAGVRQYF. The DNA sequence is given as TGTGCCAGCTCTCAGGTGGCAGGGGTCCGGCAGTACTTC. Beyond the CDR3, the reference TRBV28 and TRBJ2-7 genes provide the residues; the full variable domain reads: DVKVTQSSRYLVKRTGEKVFLECVQDMDHENMFWYRQDPGLGLRLIYFSYDVKMKEKGDIPEGYSVSREKKERFSLILESASTNQTSMYLCASSQVAGVRQYFGPGTRLTVT.